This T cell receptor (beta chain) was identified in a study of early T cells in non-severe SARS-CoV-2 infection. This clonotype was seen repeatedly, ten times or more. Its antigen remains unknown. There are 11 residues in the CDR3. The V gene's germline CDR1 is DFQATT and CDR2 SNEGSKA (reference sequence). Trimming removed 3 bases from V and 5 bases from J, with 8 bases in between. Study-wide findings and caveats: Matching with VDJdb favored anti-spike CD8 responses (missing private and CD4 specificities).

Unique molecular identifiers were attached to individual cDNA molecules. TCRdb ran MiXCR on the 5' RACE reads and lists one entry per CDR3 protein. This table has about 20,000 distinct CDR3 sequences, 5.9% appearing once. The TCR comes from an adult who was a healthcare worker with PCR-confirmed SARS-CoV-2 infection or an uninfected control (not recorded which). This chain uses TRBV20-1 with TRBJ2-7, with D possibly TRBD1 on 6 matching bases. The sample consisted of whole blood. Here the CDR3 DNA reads TGCAGTGCTAGGAGGGACAACGAGCAGTACTTC. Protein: CSARRDNEQYF.